This TCR beta chain emerged from a study of T cell responses to AZD1222 COVID-19 vaccine. Pooling of second doses given at about 4 or about 12 weeks was done. Whole-study results and caveats: A reported finding is that nearly half of spike-specific TCRs target unmutated variant regions. Across spike, vaccine-associated CD4 TCRs were found, dominant at 160-218 and 743-854.

Regarding this clone: Its target is unknown.

Profiled with immunoSEQ multiplex PCR; TCRdb holds only in-frame clones, not every one. The sample shows 150,000 to 200,000 clones, 88% of them seen only once. The source was peripheral blood, collected 28 days after the second AZD1222 dose. This TCR was recovered from an adult who received the AZD1222 COVID-19 vaccine.

The DNA for the CDR3 is TGTGCCAGCAGTTACTGGGACCAAGAGACCCAGTACTTC. This encodes CASSYWDQETQYF. V usage is TRBV6-2 or TRBV6-3 and J usage is TRBJ2-5, with D unresolved. Germline V lookup: CDR1 MNHEY, CDR2 SVGEGT. The CDR3 is 13 residues long. The germline V and J ends were trimmed by 1 base and 0 bases, with 3 bases remaining between them.